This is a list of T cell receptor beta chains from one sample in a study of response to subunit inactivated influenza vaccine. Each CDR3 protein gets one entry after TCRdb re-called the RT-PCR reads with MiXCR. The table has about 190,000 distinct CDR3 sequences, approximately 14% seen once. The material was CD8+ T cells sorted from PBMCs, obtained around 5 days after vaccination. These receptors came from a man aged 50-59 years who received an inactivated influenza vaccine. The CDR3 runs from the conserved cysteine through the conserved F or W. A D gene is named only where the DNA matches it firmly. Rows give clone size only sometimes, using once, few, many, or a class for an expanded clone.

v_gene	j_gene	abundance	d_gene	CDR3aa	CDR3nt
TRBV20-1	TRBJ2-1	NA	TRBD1	CSASTGGVLYNEQFF	TGCAGTGCTAGCACAGGGGGAGTCCTCTACAATGAGCAGTTCTTC
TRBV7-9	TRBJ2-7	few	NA	CASSWGSAYEQYF	TGTGCCAGCAGCTGGGGTTCGGCCTACGAGCAGTACTTC
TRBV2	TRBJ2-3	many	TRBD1	CASSVPGQYFTDTQYF	TGTGCCAGCAGTGTACCGGGACAGTATTTTACAGATACGCAGTATTTT
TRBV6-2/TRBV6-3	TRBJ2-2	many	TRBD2	CATGLAGMNTGELFF	TGTGCCACGGGACTAGCGGGGATGAACACCGGGGAGCTGTTTTTT
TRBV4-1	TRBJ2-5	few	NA	CASSQDAGFQETQYF	TGCGCCAGCAGCCAAGATGCAGGGTTCCAAGAGACCCAGTACTTC
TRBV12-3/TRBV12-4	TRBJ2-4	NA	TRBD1	CASSSPTGAKNIQYF	TGTGCCAGCAGCTCGCCGACAGGGGCTAAAAACATTCAGTACTTC
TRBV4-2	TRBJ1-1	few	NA	CASSQESHNEAFF	TGTGCCAGCAGCCAAGAGTCACACAATGAAGCTTTCTTT
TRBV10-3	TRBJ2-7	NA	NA	CAISDRGSSYEQYF	TGTGCCATCAGTGATCGGGGGAGCTCCTACGAGCAGTACTTC
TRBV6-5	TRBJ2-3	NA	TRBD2	CASSYSLAGFADTQYF	TGTGCCAGCAGTTACTCACTAGCGGGGTTTGCAGATACGCAGTATTTT
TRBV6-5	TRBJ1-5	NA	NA	CASSNGLGGNQPQHF	TGTGCCAGCAGTAACGGCCTGGGGGGCAATCAGCCCCAGCATTTT
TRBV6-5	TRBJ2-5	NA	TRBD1	CASSYTQGAQETQYF	TGTGCCAGCAGTTACACACAGGGGGCCCAAGAGACCCAGTACTTC
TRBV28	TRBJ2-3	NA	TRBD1	CASVSTGAPDTQYF	TGTGCCAGCGTTTCTACAGGGGCCCCCGATACGCAGTATTTT
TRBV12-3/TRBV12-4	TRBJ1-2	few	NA	CASSQAVYRDGYTF	TGTGCCAGCAGCCAAGCAGTATACAGGGATGGCTACACCTTC
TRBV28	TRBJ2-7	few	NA	CASTQGGLSSYEQYF	TGTGCCAGCACCCAGGGGGGGTTAAGCTCCTACGAGCAGTACTTC
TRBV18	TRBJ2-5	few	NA	CASSPPGESETQYF	TGTGCCAGCTCACCACCGGGGGAATCGGAGACCCAGTACTTC
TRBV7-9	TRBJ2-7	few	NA	CATEDSPYEQYF	TGTGCCACCGAGGACAGCCCCTACGAGCAGTACTTC